The 9 T cell receptor beta chains below come from one sample, sequenced in a study of T-cell memory formation after mild COVID-19. One entry per CDR3 protein results from TCRdb running MiXCR on the 5' RACE reads. The sample shows 100,000 to 130,000 distinct CDR3 sequences, roughly a sixth of them seen only once. The sequenced sample was PBMCs or a T cell subset sorted from them (not recorded which). Receptors originate from a man aged 18 to 30 who had mild COVID-19 (a few samples of this study predate the infection). Cell type and time point are not known.

This clonotype was observed many times. This chain joins TRBV20-1 and TRBJ2-7, with D possibly being TRBD1 or TRBD2 (7 bases each). Trimming stripped 4 bases from V and 5 bases from J, with 15 bases between. Germline CDR1 DFQATT, CDR2 SNEGSKA (reference sequence). The CDR3 is made up of 13 amino acids. The CDR3 region has the DNA TGCAGTGCTACCCAGGGGGGGGCGAACGAGCAGTACTTC. Amino acids: CSATQGGANEQYF.

This clonotype was seen only a few times. The chain is built from TRBV7-6 and TRBJ2-1, with TRBD2 as a possible D gene (6 bases). Trimming left V 3 bases short and J 9 bases short, with 18 bases between. There are 15 residues in the CDR3. Germline V lookup: CDR1 SGHVS, CDR2 FNYEAQ. In nucleotides, the CDR3 is TGTGCCAGCAGCTTGGAGACTAGAATCCCTGGTGAGCAGTTCTTC. Protein product: CASSLETRIPGEQFF.

On this clonotype itself: Its ends do not fully match the called genes, so a read error is possible. The chain joins TRBV20-1 to TRBJ2-4, with 9 bases that match TRBD2. This CDR3 has 11 residues. Germline CDR1 and CDR2: DFQATT and SNEGSKA (reference sequence). For the CDR3, the DNA is TGCAGTGCTAGAGCAGCGGGGGGTCAGAACTTC. Its translation is CSARAAGGQNF.

This clonotype has only a few counts. The genes are TRBV5-1 and TRBJ1-3; D uncertain. The CDR3 covers 14 residues. Germline CDR1 is SGHRS and CDR2 is YFSETQ. Trimming took 3 bases from V and 0 from J, leaving 7 bases between them. CDR3 sequence: CASSSTASGNTIYF. The CDR3 DNA reads TGCGCCAGCAGCTCAACGGCCTCTGGAAACACCATATATTTT. The full variable domain, rest sourced from reference TRBV5-1 and TRBJ1-3, is KAGVTQTPRYLIKTRGQQVTLSCSPISGHRSVSWYQQTPGQGLQFLFEYFSETQRNKGNFPGRFSGRQFSNSRSEMNVSTLELGDSALYLCASSSTASGNTIYFGEGSWLTVV.

This clonotype was seen a handful of times. The rearrangement links TRBV4-2 to TRBJ2-5; 11 bases match TRBD1. The J segment lost 3 bases and the V segment lost 5 bases, leaving 5 bases of the junction unmatched. Germline assignment: CDR1 LGHNA and CDR2 YNFKEQ. CDR3 length equals 15 residues. This chain's CDR3 is CASSDRDRGKETQYF. The CDR3 region has the DNA TGTGCCAGCAGCGACCGGGACAGGGGGAAAGAGACCCAGTACTTC.

A few counts support this clonotype. The rearrangement joins TRBV5-1 to TRBJ1-3; D is unresolved. Germline V gene lookup returns CDR1 SGHRS and CDR2 YFSETQ. The V and J ends lost 1 base and 2 bases respectively, with 7 bases between them. This CDR3 spans 14 amino acids. This chain's CDR3 is CASSLNGAGNTIYF. CDR3 sequence (DNA): TGCGCCAGCAGCTTGAACGGGGCTGGAAACACCATATATTTT.

Only a few counts were recorded for this clonotype. The V and J genes are TRBV6-5 and TRBJ1-3; D not certain. The CDR3 extends over 15 amino acids. CDR1 and CDR2 from the germline V gene are MNHEY and SVGAGI. The germline V and J ends were trimmed by 6 bases and 1 base, with 13 bases remaining between them. This CDR3 is CASSRTAYSGNTIYF. CDR3 nucleotides: TGTGCCAGCAGCCGGACCGCCTATTCTGGAAACACCATATATTTT.

The V gene is TRBV12-3 or TRBV12-4, the J gene TRBJ1-1; D might be TRBD1 (5 bases). V was cut by 2 bases and J by 3 bases, with 13 bases left in between. There are 15 residues in the CDR3. CDR3 nucleotides: TGTGCCAGCAGTTTACCCTCCCGGGGGTACACTGAAGCTTTCTTT. Its protein is CASSLPSRGYTEAFF.

This clonotype was seen more than once but under ten times. The chain joins TRBV7-8 to TRBJ1-5, with D perhaps matching TRBD1 (5 bases). Germline CDR1 SGHVS, CDR2 FQNEAQ. V gave up 11 bases and J gave up 7 bases, with 12 bases separating them. CDR3 size: 11 residues. As DNA, the CDR3 is TGTGCCGCGGGGGGTAACCAGCCCCAGCATTTT. Translated, it gives CAAGGNQPQHF.